The following is a T cell receptor (beta chain) sequence with its context. Its antigen has not been determined. Base qualities are missing; no much larger clone stands one base away. The germline V gene encodes CDR1 GTSNPN and CDR2 SVGIG (reference sequence). Taken from cysteine to phenylalanine, the CDR3 has 12 residues. Here the CDR3 DNA is all that survives: 36 bases in frame from base 1. V was cut back by 3 bases and J by 8 bases, leaving a gap of 12 bases between them. This specimen comes from a study of CD8 T cells in ankylosing spondylitis (dated by TCRdb to 2016 to 2017). For the wider study: T cell receptor beta repertoires were profiled in healthy donors and ankylosing spondylitis patients so that disease-linked TCR variants could be found. The whole study cohort included some 100 healthy donors and 20 to 30 ankylosing spondylitis patients. Peripheral blood samples were taken, and synovial fluid was additionally collected from ankylosing spondylitis patients.

Results the study describes overall, beyond this receptor: According to the report, matched synovial fluid samples from ankylosing spondylitis patients were significantly enriched for the disease-linked clones. The disease-linked clones had a CD8+ phenotype and were found at relatively low frequencies in peripheral blood. A TCR beta motif of eight highly homologous amino acid variants appeared characteristic of blood from ankylosing spondylitis patients. Some TCR beta motif variants had previously been reported in synovial fluid and blood of reactive arthritis patients, which suggested common disease-initiation mechanisms.

Sequencing was carried out with an Illumina HiSeq 2500. TCR beta libraries were prepared by quantitative 5'-RACE with molecular barcodes. The authors' analysis ran thus. A new computational method, built on a probabilistic model of VDJ rearrangement, was used to identify disease-linked TCR variants. TCRdb reran the public reads through fastp at Q25 and MiXCR, keeping productive beta chains. Rows are unified per CDR3 protein, each entry keeping the most common DNA and genes. The V and J calls and clone size come from TCRdb's table, not from the authors' own analysis. For this sample the table gives under 300,000 distinct CDR3 sequences, of which 9.5% to 12% were detected only once. Together, the top ten hold roughly 6.8% of the sample.

Sequenced input: blood, either unsorted or a sorted T cell fraction (not recorded which). The source of this sequence is a male donor with ankylosing spondylitis or in good health (not recorded which). The receptor chain draws on TRBV30 and TRBJ2-3; the D gene is perhaps TRBD2, on 6 matching bases. CDR3 sequence: CAWSPEEGTQYF. Read as DNA, the sequence is TGTGCCTGGAGCCCTGAGGAGGGTACGCAGTATTTT. Joined to the reference TRBV30 and TRBJ2-3 proteins, this CDR3 gives the full variable domain: SQTIHQWPATLVQPVGSPLSLECTVEGTSNPNLYWYRQAAGRGLQLLFYSVGIGQISSEVPQNLSASRPQDRQFILSSKKLLLSDSGFYLCAWSPEEGTQYFGPGTRLTVL.